This T cell receptor beta chain was retrieved from a study of OX40 agonist ivuxolimab in advanced cancers. Across the study: Patients took ivuxolimab, an agonistic anti-OX40 (CD134) antibody. Administration of intravenous ivuxolimab to patients occurred every 2 weeks at 0.01 to 10 mg/kg. Checkpoint inhibitors had been given previously to 40% of patients.

V gave up 4 bases and J gave up 7 bases, with 5 bases separating them. The CDR3 is 11 residues long. Germline-derived CDR1 and CDR2 are MDHEN and SYDVKM. This clone was seen once. The target antigen is unknown. Study-level findings and limits: Doses of 0.1 to 3.0 mg/kg were accompanied by clonal expansion of CD4+ and CD8+ blood T cells by week 6.

The repertoire was sequenced with immunoSEQ multiplex PCR; TCRdb's copy has only in-frame clones and lacks some. The repertoire holds 77,000 or so clones, with 90% to 95% as singletons. This clonotype was obtained from an adult with an advanced solid tumor such as melanoma, head and neck, liver or kidney cancer. The specimen was CD4+ or CD8+ T cells sorted from blood, collected in a trial of the OX40 agonist ivuxolimab. J is TRBJ2-1 and V is TRBV28; no firm D call. The CDR3 here is CASSSLNEQFF. The CDR3 DNA follows: TGTGCCAGCAGTTCTCTAAATGAGCAGTTCTTC.